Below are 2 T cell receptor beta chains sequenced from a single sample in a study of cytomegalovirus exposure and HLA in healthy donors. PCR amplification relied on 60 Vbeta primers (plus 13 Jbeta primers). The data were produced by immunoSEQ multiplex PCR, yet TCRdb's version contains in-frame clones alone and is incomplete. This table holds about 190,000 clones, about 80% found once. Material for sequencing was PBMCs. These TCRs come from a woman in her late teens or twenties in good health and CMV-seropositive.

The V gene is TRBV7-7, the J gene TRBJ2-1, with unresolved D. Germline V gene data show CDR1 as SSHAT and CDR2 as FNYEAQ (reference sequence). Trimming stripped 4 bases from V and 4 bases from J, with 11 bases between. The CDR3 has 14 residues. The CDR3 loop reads CASSSLDNYNEQFF. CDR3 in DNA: TGTGCCAGCAGCTCCCTTGACAATTACAATGAGCAGTTCTTC.

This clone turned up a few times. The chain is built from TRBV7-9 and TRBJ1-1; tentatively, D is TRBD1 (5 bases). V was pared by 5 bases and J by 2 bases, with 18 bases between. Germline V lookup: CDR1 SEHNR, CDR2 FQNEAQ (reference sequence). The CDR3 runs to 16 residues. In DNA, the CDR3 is TGTGCCAGCAGCGCCTCAGATCGGCAGGGCAACACTGAAGCTTTCTTT. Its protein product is CASSASDRQGNTEAFF.